The sequence of this T cell receptor (beta chain) was determined in a study of cytomegalovirus exposure and HLA in healthy donors. This clone has a handful of counts. The CDR3 is 16 residues long. Germline V CDR1 and CDR2: MRHNA, SNTAGT. V lost 3 bases, J lost 4 bases, and 18 bases lay in between. The PCR ran on 60 Vbeta and 13 Jbeta primers. Produced via immunoSEQ multiplex PCR; TCRdb's table is partial and in-frame only. The sample has approximately 150,000 clones; roughly four fifths are singletons. The rearrangement links TRBV6-4 to TRBJ1-2; a possible D gene is TRBD1 (6 bases). Sequencing was done on a sample of PBMCs. The TCR comes from a female donor in good health and CMV-seronegative. The CDR3 DNA is TGTGCCAGCAGTGAAGGGCCGGCAGGGGAGGGCTATGGCTACACCTTC. It translates to CASSEGPAGEGYGYTF.